The present T cell receptor beta chain was sequenced within a study of blood T cell repertoires in COVID-19. Study information: Donors in the United States, Italy and Spain gave samples during acute or convalescent COVID-19. Nucleic acid was either cDNA or gDNA, and it came from T cells, B-cell-depleted T cells, or PBMCs.

The CDR3 totals 12 residues. Germline CDR1 MDHEN, CDR2 SYDVKM. Trimming left V 2 bases short and J 8 bases short, with 9 bases between. As originally analysed: How many nucleated cells were present was estimated from reference gene primer amplification. Clones were read by immunoSEQ multiplex PCR, and TCRdb kept only the in-frame ones, dropping some. The D gene and trimming were derived from the DNA, and the V and J assignments and clone size from that table. The sample lists 150,000 to 200,000 clones; roughly 87% were seen once. The sequence was obtained from a man between 18 and 35 years old who had recovered from COVID-19. The chain uses TRBV28 and TRBJ1-2; D is perhaps TRBD1 (5 bases). Source material: peripheral blood. As DNA, the CDR3 is TGTGCCAGCAGTTTAGGGGCTAGAGGCTACACCTTC. It codes for CASSLGARGYTF.